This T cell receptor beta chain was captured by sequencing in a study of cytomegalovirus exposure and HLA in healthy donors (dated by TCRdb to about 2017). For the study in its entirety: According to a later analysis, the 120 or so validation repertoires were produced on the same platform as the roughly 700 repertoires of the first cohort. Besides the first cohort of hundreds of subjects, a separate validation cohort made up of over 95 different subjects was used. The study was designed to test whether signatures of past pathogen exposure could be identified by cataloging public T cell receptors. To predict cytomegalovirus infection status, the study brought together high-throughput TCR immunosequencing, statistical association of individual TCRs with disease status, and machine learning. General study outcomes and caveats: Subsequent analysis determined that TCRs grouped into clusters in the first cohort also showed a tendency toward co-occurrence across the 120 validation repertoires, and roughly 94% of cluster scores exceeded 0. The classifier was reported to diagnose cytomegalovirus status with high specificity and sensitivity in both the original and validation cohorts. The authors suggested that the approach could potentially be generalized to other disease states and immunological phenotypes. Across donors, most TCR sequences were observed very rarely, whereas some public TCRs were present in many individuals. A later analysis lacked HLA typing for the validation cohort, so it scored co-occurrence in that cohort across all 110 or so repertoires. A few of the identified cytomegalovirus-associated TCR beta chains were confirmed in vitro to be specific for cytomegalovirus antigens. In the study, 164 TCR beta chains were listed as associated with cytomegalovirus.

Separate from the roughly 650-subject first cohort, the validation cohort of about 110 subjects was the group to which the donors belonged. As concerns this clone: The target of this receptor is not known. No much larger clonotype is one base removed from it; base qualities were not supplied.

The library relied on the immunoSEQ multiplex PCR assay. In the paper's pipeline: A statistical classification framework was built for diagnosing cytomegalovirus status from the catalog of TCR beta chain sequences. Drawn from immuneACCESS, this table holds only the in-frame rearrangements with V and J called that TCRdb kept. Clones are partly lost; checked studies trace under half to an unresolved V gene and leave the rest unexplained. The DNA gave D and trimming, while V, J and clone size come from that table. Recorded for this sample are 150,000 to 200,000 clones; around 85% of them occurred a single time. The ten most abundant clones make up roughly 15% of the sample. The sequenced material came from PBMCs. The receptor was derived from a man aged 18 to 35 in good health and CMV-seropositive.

The DNA reads as follows: TGTGCCAGCAGTTTAGACAGGGGCACAGATACGCAGTATTTT. Its amino acids are CASSLDRGTDTQYF. Here the chain combines TRBV28 and TRBJ2-3; 7 bases in the middle match TRBD1. At the junction V is shortened by 2 bases and J by 1 base; bases outside the gene matches: 0. For CDR1 and CDR2, the germline V gene lists MDHEN and SYDVKM. The CDR3 spans 14 residues, from the cysteine through the phenylalanine. Of all the DNA, just the CDR3 is kept, 42 bases in frame from base 1.